This T cell receptor beta chain was sequenced in a study of OX40 agonist ivuxolimab in advanced cancers. About the study as a whole: Ivuxolimab was a fully human IgG2 agonistic monoclonal antibody targeting the costimulatory receptor OX40 (CD134). Intravenous ivuxolimab was administered to patients every 2 weeks at six dose levels: 0.01, 0.1, 0.3, 1.5, 3 and 10 mg/kg. Of the approximately 50 dose-escalation patients, hepatocellular carcinoma was present in approximately 20, melanoma in about 15, renal cell carcinoma in 9 and head and neck cancer in 9. In the dose-escalation cohort, approximately 80% of patients were male, and the mean age was 60 years with a range of 23 to 79. Patients were allowed to have had prior anti-PD-1, anti-PD-L1 or anti-CTLA-4 therapy, and around 37% of the dose-escalation patients had previously received checkpoint inhibitors. Three dose-escalation patients achieved partial responses, one with hepatocellular carcinoma and two with cutaneous melanoma. Peripheral TCRbeta sequencing aimed to test whether ivuxolimab altered TCR sequence diversity and caused clonal T-cell expansion. The paper describes the monotherapy dose-escalation part (N ≈ 49 patients) of the phase I trial of ivuxolimab.

For this clone: Its antigen remains unidentified. Qualities for individual bases were not recorded, and no much larger clone is one base off.

The trial excluded patients who had a history of autoimmune disease or were on systemic immunosuppression. In every dose cohort, peripheral blood was drawn for TCR sequencing at baseline, cycle 4 day 1, and cycle 7 day 1. The samples were drawn from a first-in-human, open-label, multicenter phase I dose-escalation trial of ivuxolimab. The trial enrolled adults with locally advanced or metastatic head and neck squamous cell, hepatocellular, melanoma or renal cell carcinoma. Before TCR sequencing, CD4+ T cells and CD8+ T cells were sorted from peripheral blood as separate populations. For sequencing of the TCRbeta CDR3 region, genomic DNA was extracted from the sorted cells. The immunoSEQ Assay was used to sequence the TCRbeta CDR3 regions. TCRdb took this table from immuneACCESS and kept in-frame rearrangements with V and J called. Such tables lack part of the clones; where checked against another copy, unresolved V genes explain under half of the gap, and the rest is unexplained. The sample table contains some 58,000 clones; only one count was recorded for 70% to 90% of them. Clones ranked in the top ten supply under 2% of the sample.

Overall results and qualifications from the work: The antigen specificity of the peripheral T cells that underwent clonal expansion was not determined. In the 0.1-3.0 mg/kg groups, partial responders had among the lowest normalized peripheral clonal expansion, particularly in CD8+ T cells. After ivuxolimab, CD8+ T cells had more expanded clones than CD4+ T cells on average. Low levels of normalized T-cell clonal expansion were also seen in some patients who did not respond. At doses of 0.1 to 3.0 mg/kg, clonal expansion of both CD4+ and CD8+ T cells in blood was seen between baseline and week 6.

Trimming at the junction amounts to 3 bases on V and 6 bases on J, and the germline ends lie 19 bases apart. From the cysteine through the phenylalanine, the CDR3 covers 16 amino acids. Only the CDR3 portion is preserved as DNA: 48 bases, with reading frame beginning at the first base. CDR1 SGHRS and CDR2 YFSETQ were looked up in the germline V gene. In this chain, TRBV5-1 is recombined with TRBJ1-5; a tentative D match to TRBD1 spans 6 bases. Sequencing was performed on CD4+ or CD8+ T cells sorted from blood, taken in a trial of the OX40 agonist ivuxolimab. The TCR sequence derives from an adult with an advanced solid tumor such as melanoma, head and neck, liver or kidney cancer. The nucleotides are TGCGCCAGCAGCTATGGCCCAACTGGGGGGCGTCAGCCCCAGCATTTT. Its amino acids are CASSYGPTGGRQPQHF.